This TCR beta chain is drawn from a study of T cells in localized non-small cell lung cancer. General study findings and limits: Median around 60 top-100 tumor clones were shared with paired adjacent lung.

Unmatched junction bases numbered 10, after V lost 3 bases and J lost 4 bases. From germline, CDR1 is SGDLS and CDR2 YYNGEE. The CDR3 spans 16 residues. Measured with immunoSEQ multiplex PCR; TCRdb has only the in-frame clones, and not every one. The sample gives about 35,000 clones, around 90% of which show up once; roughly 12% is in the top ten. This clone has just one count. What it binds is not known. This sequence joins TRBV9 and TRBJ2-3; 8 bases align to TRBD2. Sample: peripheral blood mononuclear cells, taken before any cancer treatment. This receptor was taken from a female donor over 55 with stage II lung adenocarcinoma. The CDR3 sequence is CASSASTGGVADTQYF. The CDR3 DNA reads TGTGCCAGCAGCGCGTCGACCGGGGGGGTCGCAGATACGCAGTATTTT.